This T cell receptor (beta chain) emerged from a study of cytomegalovirus exposure and HLA in healthy donors. In the study overall: The early release's HLA-typed donors yielded roughly 85 million unique TCRs. Study conclusions and caveats: The study reported that TCR beta sequences accurately predicted HLA-A and HLA-B alleles in most subjects. As immune exposure information, only CMV serostatus was available. The CMV antigen specificity of a few CMV-associated chains was confirmed through in vitro analysis.

Primers: 60 Vbeta forward and 13 Jbeta reverse. The assay was immunoSEQ multiplex PCR, and TCRdb's table has in-frame clones only and misses some. The profile covers about 180,000 clones, with 82% appearing a single time and around 0.46% taken by the ten largest. As concerns this clone: The target antigen is unknown.

The V segment lost 4 bases and the J segment 5 bases; nucleotides outside the gene matches: 3. The germline gives CDR1 MDHEN, CDR2 SYDVKM. The length of the CDR3 is 16 residues. Sequencing was done on a sample of PBMCs. This sequence joins TRBV28 and TRBJ2-1, with 15 bases matching TRBD2. The sequence came from a woman between 45 and 60 years old in good health and CMV-seronegative. The CDR3 sequence: CASSSGTSGRNNEQFF. The CDR3 nucleotides are TGTGCCAGCAGTTCCGGGACTAGCGGGAGGAACAATGAGCAGTTCTTC.